A single sample is the source of the 2 T cell receptor beta chains below, sequenced in a study of T cell responses to AZD1222 COVID-19 vaccine. The data were produced by immunoSEQ multiplex PCR, yet TCRdb's version contains in-frame clones alone and is incomplete. The table lists around 110,000 clones, just over 85% of them singletons. This sample comprised peripheral blood, obtained on day 0 of AZD1222 vaccination. These receptors all stem from an adult in good health.

The chain is built from TRBV12-5 and TRBJ2-7, with D possibly TRBD1 on 5 matching bases. Germline-derived CDR1 and CDR2 are LGHNT and FRNRAP. V gave up 5 bases and J gave up 0 bases, with 14 bases separating them. The CDR3 has 15 amino acids. This CDR3 is CASGPPRGSSYEQYF. CDR3 sequence (DNA): TGTGCTAGTGGTCCCCCTAGGGGTAGCTCCTACGAGCAGTACTTC.

The V and J genes are TRBV3-1 (or the pseudogene TRBV3-2) and TRBJ1-2, with D possibly TRBD1 on 5 matching bases. Between the trimmed V and J ends, which lost 0 bases and 6 bases, there was a span of 11 bases. Germline V lookup: CDR1 LGHDT, CDR2 YNNKEL (reference sequence). The CDR3 runs to 14 residues. The CDR3 DNA reads TGTGCCAGCAGCCAAGATCTCAGGGCCGATGGCTACACCTTC. Its translation: CASSQDLRADGYTF.